Presented here are 27 T cell receptor beta chains from one specimen sequenced in a study of control samples from healthy donors and cancer patients. Profiled with immunoSEQ multiplex PCR; TCRdb holds only in-frame clones, not every one. This table holds 95,000 to 100,000 clones, around 89% found once. Input material: blood. These TCRs come from a man younger than 40 in good health.

The rearrangement joins TRBV24-1 to TRBJ2-6; 13 bases match TRBD2. Unmatched junction bases numbered 3, after V lost 3 bases and J lost 2 bases. Germline CDR1 is KGHDR and CDR2 is SFDVKD. The CDR3 length is 18 residues. The CDR3 sequence is CATSDALAGGTGANVLTF. The DNA of the CDR3 is TGTGCCACCAGTGATGCACTAGCGGGGGGGACTGGGGCCAACGTCCTGACTTTC.

The genes are TRBV28 and TRBJ2-3, with a tentative D call TRBD2 (5 bases). There are 15 residues in the CDR3. V gave up 5 bases and J gave up 5 bases, with 17 bases separating them. Germline V gives CDR1 MDHEN, CDR2 SYDVKM. CDR3 sequence: CASSDTPAARDTQYF. CDR3 sequence (DNA): TGTGCCAGCAGTGACACACCAGCGGCTCGAGATACGCAGTATTTT.

The rearrangement links TRBV4-1 to TRBJ1-6; D gene uncertain. The CDR3 spans 16 residues. The germline V gene encodes CDR1 MGHRA and CDR2 YSYEKL. The V end was cut by 3 bases, the J end by 0 bases, with 9 bases between. CDR3 sequence (DNA): TGCGCCAGCAGCCATCGACATAGCTCCTATAATTCACCCCTCCACTTT. Its protein product is CASSHRHSSYNSPLHF.

The rearrangement uses TRBV5-1 and TRBJ2-5; D remains unclear. The germline CDR1 and CDR2 sequences are SGHRS and YFSETQ. V dropped 5 bases and J dropped 1 base, with 12 bases sitting between them. CDR3 length equals 14 residues. The CDR3 here is CASRPPATQETQYF. Here the CDR3 DNA reads TGCGCCAGCAGACCCCCGGCGACCCAAGAGACCCAGTACTTC. The full variable domain, in which reference TRBV5-1 and TRBJ2-5 provide the parts outside the CDR3, is KAGVTQTPRYLIKTRGQQVTLSCSPISGHRSVSWYQQTPGQGLQFLFEYFSETQRNKGNFPGRFSGRQFSNSRSEMNVSTLELGDSALYLCASRPPATQETQYFGPGTRLLVL.

The chain combines TRBV5-1 with TRBJ2-3, with a tentative D call TRBD2 (6 bases). The CDR3 runs to 15 residues. From germline, CDR1 is SGHRS and CDR2 YFSETQ. Trimming removed 1 base from V and 5 bases from J, with 14 bases in between. DNA for the CDR3: TGCGCCAGCAGCTTGTATACGGGGGTTGGAGATACGCAGTATTTT. Translation gives CASSLYTGVGDTQYF.

About this clone: In the same sample, other DNA sequences code for this CDR3. The rearrangement links TRBV6-6 to TRBJ1-6; D may be TRBD1 (5 bases). In germline, CDR1 is MNHNY, CDR2 SVGAGI (reference sequence). This CDR3 contains 14 residues. V lost 4 bases and J lost 7, with 11 bases in between. The chain's CDR3 is CASSLQGGNSPLHF. DNA for the CDR3: TGTGCCAGCAGTTTGCAGGGTGGCAATTCACCCCTCCACTTT.

This rearrangement joins TRBV10-3 to TRBJ1-4, with TRBD1 identical over 10 bases. Germline V lookup: CDR1 ENHRY, CDR2 SYGVKD. V lost 11 bases and J lost 3; bases outside the gene matches: 3. This CDR3 is 13 amino acids long. CDR3 residues: CAVGTGANEKLFF. The CDR3, as DNA: TGTGCCGTCGGGACAGGGGCTAATGAAAAACTGTTTTTT.

The J gene is TRBJ1-6, the V gene TRBV27, with TRBD1 identical over 9 bases. The CDR3 is 15 residues long. The germline V gene encodes CDR1 MNHEY and CDR2 SMNVEV (reference sequence). V trimming: 5 bases; J trimming: 10 bases; junction bases outside the gene matches: 9. Written as DNA, the CDR3 is TGTGCCAGCAGTCCGGCGGGACAGGGTAAATCACCCCTCCACTTT. This encodes CASSPAGQGKSPLHF.

The rearrangement links TRBV19 to TRBJ2-1, with D tentatively TRBD2 (7 bases). CDR1 and CDR2 from the germline V gene are LNHDA and SQIVND (reference sequence). This CDR3 spans 16 amino acids. The V and J ends lost 4 bases and 0 bases respectively, with 13 bases between them. The CDR3 reads CASSSVGGPSYNEQFF. The CDR3 coding sequence is TGTGCCAGTAGTAGCGTGGGGGGGCCCTCCTACAATGAGCAGTTCTTC.

This chain connects TRBV29-1 to TRBJ1-2; the match to TRBD1 covers 7 bases. V gave up 4 bases and J gave up 4 bases; unmatched junction bases: 12. The length of the CDR3 is 15 residues. CDR1 is SQVTM, CDR2 ANQGSEA, per germline. CDR3 in amino acids: CSVVVEVQGPYGYTF. The CDR3 nucleotides read TGCAGCGTTGTCGTCGAGGTACAGGGGCCCTATGGCTACACCTTC. The full variable domain, rest sourced from reference TRBV29-1 and TRBJ1-2, is SAVISQKPSRDICQRGTSLTIQCQVDSQVTMMFWYRQQPGQSLTLIATANQGSEATYESGFVIDKFPISRPNLTFSTLTVSNMSPEDSSIYLCSVVVEVQGPYGYTFGSGTRLTVV.

This rearrangement joins TRBV7-6 to TRBJ1-1; 11 nucleotides align to TRBD1. Per germline, CDR1 SGHVS and CDR2 FNYEAQ. This CDR3 has 17 amino acids. Trimming cost V 5 bases and J 1 base; bases outside gene matches: 9. The chain's CDR3 is CASSPNLGTGGNTEAFF. The CDR3 nucleotides read TGTGCCAGCAGCCCAAACCTGGGGACAGGGGGGAACACTGAAGCTTTCTTT.

The chain uses TRBV10-1 and TRBJ2-3; D uncertain. V lost 6 bases and J lost 2, with 18 bases in between. This CDR3 spans 16 amino acids. Per germline, CDR1 WNHNN and CDR2 SYGVQD (reference sequence). This chain's CDR3 is CASSPKRLDHTDTQYF. CDR3 nucleotides: TGCGCCAGCAGCCCAAAACGGCTAGACCACACAGATACGCAGTATTTT.

This clone was seen a handful of times. The chain couples TRBV18 to TRBJ1-1; D is possibly TRBD1 (6 bases). Trimming pared 2 bases from V and 4 bases from J, leaving 14 bases between. From germline, CDR1 is KGHSH and CDR2 LQKENI. The CDR3 loop spans 15 amino acids. The CDR3 reads CASSPGWGQATEAFF. The CDR3 region has the DNA TGTGCCAGCTCACCAGGCTGGGGGCAGGCCACTGAAGCTTTCTTT.

This chain uses TRBV27 with TRBJ1-5; 8 bases align to TRBD1. With V trimmed by 4 bases and J by 7 bases, 12 bases remained unmatched. The CDR3 has 16 amino acids. Per the germline V gene, CDR1 is MNHEY and CDR2 is SMNVEV (reference sequence). The CDR3 loop reads CASSSADRGLLQPQHF. The CDR3 coding sequence is TGTGCCAGCAGTTCAGCAGACAGGGGCCTTTTACAGCCCCAGCATTTT.

This chain links TRBV11-2 with TRBJ2-1, with 11 positions matching TRBD2. The J segment lost 7 bases and the V segment lost 3 bases, leaving 5 bases of the junction unmatched. The CDR3 has 15 amino acids. Germline CDR1 is SGHAT and CDR2 is FQNNGV. DNA for the CDR3: TGTGCCAGCAGCTTTAGCGGGGGGGCATTGAATGAGCAGTTCTTC. Translated: CASSFSGGALNEQFF.

The V and J genes are TRBV3-1 (or the pseudogene TRBV3-2) and TRBJ2-3; TRBD2 agrees at 7 bases. With V trimmed by 0 bases and J by 4 bases, 7 bases remained unmatched. CDR1 and CDR2 (germline): LGHDT, YNNKEL (reference sequence). The CDR3 loop spans 16 amino acids. The CDR3 DNA reads as TGTGCCAGCAGCCAAGATCCCGGGAGGATTGCAGATACGCAGTATTTT. This sequence encodes CASSQDPGRIADTQYF.

The rearrangement uses TRBV10-3 and TRBJ2-3; D call uncertain. Germline V gene data show CDR1 as ENHRY and CDR2 as SYGVKD. Trimming took off 6 bases at V and 5 bases at J, with 6 bases between the two ends. The CDR3 has 11 amino acids. The CDR3 reads CAISLRDTQYF. DNA of the CDR3: TGTGCCATCAGCCTCAGAGATACGCAGTATTTT.

The chain has TRBV7-3 and TRBJ2-1; D is perhaps TRBD2 (6 bases). Looked up from germline, CDR1 is SGHTA and CDR2 is FQGTGA. CDR3 length: 15 amino acids. With 3 bases removed from V and 0 bases from J, the gap between germline ends came to 9 bases. CDR3: CASSLGGASYNEQFF. CDR3 DNA sequence: TGTGCCAGCAGCTTGGGCGGGGCCTCCTACAATGAGCAGTTCTTC.

This rearrangement joins TRBV2 to TRBJ1-4; 7 bases are shared with TRBD1. The CDR3 totals 14 residues. Germline-derived CDR1 and CDR2 are SNHLY and FYNNEI. Germline trimming cut 6 bases from V and 7 bases from J; bases unmatched to any gene: 8. The CDR3 DNA is TGTGCCAGCAGGGTCAGGGGGTATGGTGAAAAACTGTTTTTT. Translation: CASRVRGYGEKLFF.

The chain carries TRBV18 and TRBJ2-3; tentative D call: TRBD2 (7 bases). Per the germline V gene, CDR1 is KGHSH and CDR2 is LQKENI. CDR3 length equals 15 residues. Trimming took 8 bases from V and 2 from J, leaving 17 bases between them. The CDR3 is CASPSAGATTDTQYF. Written as DNA, the CDR3 is TGTGCCAGCCCCTCCGCGGGGGCGACCACAGATACGCAGTATTTT.

The rearrangement links TRBV6-5 to TRBJ2-7; D might be TRBD1 or TRBD2, each matching 6 bases. CDR1 and CDR2 (germline): MNHEY, SVGAGI. CDR3 length: 15 residues. V gave up 0 bases and J gave up 4 bases, with 13 bases separating them. The CDR3 here is CASSYSRGAGYEQYF. CDR3 bases: TGTGCCAGCAGTTACTCGAGGGGGGCAGGATACGAGCAGTACTTC.

J is TRBJ1-5 and V is TRBV7-9, with 8 bases aligning to TRBD1. The CDR3 is 16 residues long. CDR1 and CDR2 (germline): SEHNR, FQNEAQ (reference sequence). Unmatched junction bases numbered 13, after V lost 5 bases and J lost 7 bases. The CDR3: CASSKSMTQGDQPQHF. CDR3 DNA: TGTGCCAGCAGCAAATCAATGACACAGGGGGACCAGCCCCAGCATTTT. The variable domain in full, completed from reference TRBV7-9 and TRBJ1-5, reads DTGVSQNPRHKITKRGQNVTFRCDPISEHNRLYWYRQTLGQGPEFLTYFQNEAQLEKSRLLSDRFSAERPKGSFSTLEIQRTEQGDSAMYLCASSKSMTQGDQPQHFGDGTRLSIL.

The CDR3 DNA reads as TGTGCCAGCAGCGTAGATGTGGGGGGGAACACCGGGGAGCTGTTTTTT. The encoded protein is CASSVDVGGNTGELFF. The chain is built from TRBV9 and TRBJ2-2, with D maybe TRBD2 (6 bases). Per the germline V gene, CDR1 is SGDLS and CDR2 is YYNGEE. V was trimmed by 0 bases and J by 1 base, leaving 10 bases between them. CDR3 length equals 16 residues.

V and J are TRBV6-6 and TRBJ2-7; TRBD1 or TRBD2 may be the D gene (5 bases each). Germline V CDR1 and CDR2: MNHNY, SVGAGI (reference sequence). Trimming stripped 6 bases from V and 2 bases from J, with 14 bases between. The CDR3 runs 14 residues. The CDR3 DNA reads TGTGCCAGCAGGGGGGATAAGGGGCCCTACGAGCAGTACTTC. This translates into CASRGDKGPYEQYF.

The chain has TRBV3-1 (or the pseudogene TRBV3-2) and TRBJ2-1; no definite D call. Germline V gene data show CDR1 as LGHDT and CDR2 as YNNKEL (reference sequence). CDR3 length: 15 residues. The V end lost 0 bases, the J end lost 4 bases, and 10 bases lay between the germline ends. This CDR3 reads CASSQEGQNYNEQFF. In DNA form, the CDR3 reads TGTGCCAGCAGCCAAGAGGGCCAGAATTACAATGAGCAGTTCTTC.

The rearrangement uses TRBV4-3 and TRBJ2-4; 7 bases map to TRBD2. The trim removed 8 bases at V and 4 bases at J, leaving 5 bases unmatched. Germline CDR1 and CDR2: LGHNA and YSLEER. The CDR3 consists of 13 residues. CDR3 sequence (DNA): TGCGCCAGCGGGAGGGACCGGAAAAACATTCAGTACTTC. Its translation: CASGRDRKNIQYF.

The V call is TRBV3-1 (or the pseudogene TRBV3-2), the J call TRBJ2-7, with no clear D. This CDR3 spans 12 amino acids. Trimming took 1 base from V and 6 from J, leaving 7 bases between them. From germline, CDR1 is LGHDT and CDR2 YNNKEL (reference sequence). This CDR3 is CASSQGESEQYF. Written as DNA, the CDR3 is TGTGCCAGCAGCCAAGGGGAATCCGAGCAGTACTTC.